The subject of this entry is one T cell receptor (beta chain). This CDR3 is 14 amino acids long. The V gene's germline CDR1 is SGHRS and CDR2 YFSETQ. V trimming: 2 bases; J trimming: 6 bases; junction bases outside the gene matches: 6. This specimen belongs to a study of blood T cell repertoires in COVID-19. The wider study: Samples taken during acute and convalescent COVID-19 were collected in the United States, Italy and Spain. From T cells, B-cell-depleted T cells, or PBMCs came the material, which was cDNA or gDNA.

Clones were read by immunoSEQ multiplex PCR, and TCRdb kept only the in-frame ones, dropping some. The table records about 92,000 clones, approximately 81% of them present only once. The source of this sequence is a man older than 75 with acute or convalescent COVID-19. This chain joins TRBV5-1 and TRBJ1-1, with TRBD1 matching 8 bases. Sequencing was done on a sample of peripheral blood. This CDR3 reads CASSLEDRASEAFF. The DNA of the CDR3 is TGCGCCAGCAGCTTAGAGGACAGGGCCTCTGAAGCTTTCTTT.